This T cell receptor (beta chain) was observed in a study of regulatory T cells in long-lasting Graves disease. This clonotype was picked up many times. Its antigen is unidentified. Time point defined: newly diagnosed GD, antithyroid drugs for less than 3 months. The TCR library was made from RNA that had been extracted from PBMCs in TRIzol. Peripheral blood, at 8 to 9.5 milliliters, went into EDTA tubes. Arm-PCR with iRepertoire HTBI primers amplified the CDR3 regions for these TCR beta libraries. TCRdb reprocessed the multiplex PCR reads via MiXCR and lists one record per CDR3 protein. The sample shows around 400,000 distinct CDR3 sequences, roughly 10% of them seen only once. The study, taken as a whole, reports: Thyroid tissue was not sampled; only peripheral blood was.

These data were also reused for a study on T cells in Graves' hyperthyroidism and ophthalmopathy. That study adds: Each patient was aged 18 to 65 and had newly diagnosed hyperthyroidism of under 2 months' duration.

Sequencing was performed on peripheral blood mononuclear cells (PBMCs), taken at new diagnosis, from a patient treated with antithyroid drugs. This receptor was obtained from a woman under 30 with Graves disease.

CDR3 amino acids: CAIKAGEVTEAFF. DNA of the CDR3: TGTGCCATTAAAGCAGGAGAGGTCACTGAAGCTTTCTTT. This chain connects TRBV28 to TRBJ1-1; no clear D gene. The CDR3 contains 13 residues. Germline CDR1 reads MDHEN; CDR2 reads SYDVKM. V lost 10 bases, J lost 4 bases, and 16 bases lay in between.